Listed below are T cell receptor beta chains from one sample, sequenced in a study of T cells in Graves' hyperthyroidism and ophthalmopathy. MiXCR, applied by TCRdb to the multiplex PCR reads, yields one record per CDR3 protein. This sample yields about 500,000 distinct CDR3 sequences, of which approximately 15% are seen a single time; around a sixth belongs to the top ten. Material for sequencing was blood. Every receptor here comes from a woman younger than 30 with Graves' hyperthyroidism. Both conserved end residues are part of each CDR3. D genes are given only for firm matches. A clone size is listed for some rows: how often the clone was seen (once, few, many), or a class if it is expanded.

NA	TRBV9	TRBJ1-2	many	TGTGCCAGCAGCCCACAGGCAGGCTTGAACTATGGCTACACCTTC	CASSPQAGLNYGYTF
NA	TRBV5-1	TRBJ2-2	NA	TGCGCCAGCAGCTTAGGAGAGGGTGCCGGGGAGCTGTTTTTT	CASSLGEGAGELFF
TRBD1	TRBV20-1	TRBJ2-1	NA	TGCAGTGCCACCGGGACAGGGGGCTTGAATGATCAGTTCTTC	CSATGTGGLNDQFF
TRBD2	TRBV12-5	TRBJ2-4	many	TGTGCTAGTGGTTTGGTACGTGAGACTAGCAGACTAGCCAAAAACATTCAGTACTTC	CASGLVRETSRLAKNIQYF
NA	TRBV2	TRBJ2-1	many	TGTGCCAGCAGTGTTGTCGCTAGCTCCTACAATGAGCAGTTCTTC	CASSVVASSYNEQFF
TRBD1	TRBV27	TRBJ1-2	many	TGTGCCAGCAGTTTATCGTACGGACAGGAGAATGGCTACACCTTC	CASSLSYGQENGYTF
TRBD2	TRBV20-1	TRBJ2-1	few	TGCAGTGCTAGAACTAGCGGGAGAGGGGGGTTTGGAAATGAGCAGTTCTTC	CSARTSGRGGFGNEQFF
NA	TRBV12-3/TRBV12-4	TRBJ1-5	many	TGTGCCAGCAGTCTCACAGGGATCAATCAGCCCCAGCATTTT	CASSLTGINQPQHF
NA	TRBV20-1	TRBJ2-1	many	TGCAGTGCTAGAACGGGGTTTGGGGGTGACAATGAGCAGTTCTTC	CSARTGFGGDNEQFF
NA	TRBV27	TRBJ2-1	many	TGTGCCAGCCTTGGGGGCTCGCCCATCAATGAGCAGTTCTTC	CASLGGSPINEQFF
TRBD2	TRBV20-1	TRBJ2-7	many	TGCAGTGCTAGAGACGGGGGACTAGCGGGAGAGGCCGAGCAGTACTTC	CSARDGGLAGEAEQYF
TRBD2	TRBV20-1	TRBJ2-2	few	TGCAGTGCTAGAGATTCAGCGGGATCAAGCACCGGGGAGCTGTTTTTT	CSARDSAGSSTGELFF
NA	TRBV7-3	TRBJ2-1	NA	TGTGCCAGCAGCTTAACGGCAGGGACCGCCAATGAGCAGTTCTTC	CASSLTAGTANEQFF
NA	TRBV11-2	TRBJ2-3	many	TGTGCCAGCAGCTTGGAGGGACGGGGTACGCAGTATTTT	CASSLEGRGTQYF
NA	TRBV2	TRBJ1-2	many	TGTGCCAGCAGTGTCGGGCAACAGGGCTACACCTTC	CASSVGQQGYTF
NA	TRBV12-3/TRBV12-4	TRBJ1-3	many	TGTGCCAGCAGTTTATTGAGGGGCCATGGAAACACCATATATTTT	CASSLLRGHGNTIYF
TRBD1	TRBV20-1	TRBJ2-7	many	TGCAGTGCTAGTGGGGACAGCTACGAGCAGTACTTC	CSASGDSYEQYF
NA	TRBV5-6	TRBJ1-4	NA	TGTGCCAGCAGTGGGAGGGGTGTTAATGAAAAACTGTTTTTT	CASSGRGVNEKLFF
NA	TRBV2	TRBJ1-3	many	TGTGCCAGCTACAGGGTGGGAAACACCATATATTTT	CASYRVGNTIYF
TRBD2	TRBV9	TRBJ2-2	many	TGTGCCAGCAGCCTAGCGGGGTCTTCCACCGGGGAGCTGTTTTTT	CASSLAGSSTGELFF
TRBD1	TRBV15	TRBJ2-1	few	TGTGCCACCAGCAGAGAAGACAGGGGCGCCGATGAGCAGTTCTTC	CATSREDRGADEQFF
TRBD1	TRBV3-1	TRBJ1-2	many	TGTGCCAGCAGCCAAGTGGCGGGACAGGCCGTGTATGGCTACACCTTC	CASSQVAGQAVYGYTF
NA	TRBV7-8	TRBJ2-1	many	TGTGCCAGCAGCTTAGAATCCGGGAGTTCCTACAATGAGCAGTTCTTC	CASSLESGSSYNEQFF
NA	TRBV2	TRBJ2-5	many	TGTGCCAGCACTCAGGGGGGGGGGAATGGGGAGACCCAGTACTTC	CASTQGGGNGETQYF
NA	TRBV19	TRBJ1-4	many	TGTGCCAGTAGTGCTCGGACAGCGGTTGCTGAAAAACTGTTTTTT	CASSARTAVAEKLFF
NA	TRBV3-1	TRBJ2-5	many	TGTGCCAGCAGCCAAGTGGCACAGGGAAGCCAAGAGACCCAGTACTTC	CASSQVAQGSQETQYF
TRBD1	TRBV10-3	TRBJ1-4	few	TGTGCCATCAGTGTGGGACAGGGCGGTGAAAAACTGTTTTTT	CAISVGQGGEKLFF
TRBD1	TRBV12-3/TRBV12-4	TRBJ1-5	many	TGTGCCAGCAGTTTGGGACAGGTGGGGAATCAGCCCCAGCATTTT	CASSLGQVGNQPQHF
NA	TRBV6-5	TRBJ1-2	many	TGTGCCAGCAGTTTCGGTACTAAACCCGGTAATGGCTACACCTTC	CASSFGTKPGNGYTF
NA	TRBV3-1	TRBJ2-1	few	TGTGCCAGCAGCCCCCTTTCGAGCGCTATTTACAATGAGCAGTTCTTC	CASSPLSSAIYNEQFF
NA	TRBV19	TRBJ2-1	many	TGTGCCAGTACCACCACCTCGGCCCTCCTTTACAATGAGCAGTTCTTC	CASTTTSALLYNEQFF
TRBD2	TRBV2	TRBJ2-1	few	TGTGCCAGCATAAGGACTAGCGGGAACAATGAGCAGTTCTTC	CASIRTSGNNEQFF
NA	TRBV7-8	TRBJ1-1	many	TGTGCCAGCAGCGCCACACAGGTGAACACTGAAGCTTTCTTT	CASSATQVNTEAFF
NA	TRBV7-3	TRBJ1-1	many	TGTGCCAGCAGCTCCTTCATGAACACTGAAGCTTTCTTT	CASSSFMNTEAFF
NA	TRBV6-1	TRBJ1-2	many	TGTGCCAGCACCCCTGTGCAGGGGAGTATAGGAGGTGGCTACACCTTC	CASTPVQGSIGGGYTF
TRBD2	TRBV6-5	TRBJ2-5	many	TGTGCCAGCAGTTACAGGCGACTAGCGGGAGCTCGTCAATCGACCCAGTACTTC	CASSYRRLAGARQSTQYF
NA	TRBV2	TRBJ1-1	many	TGTGCCAGCAGGGAAACAGGTTACGACGAAGCTTTCTTT	CASRETGYDEAFF
NA	TRBV3-1	TRBJ1-1	few	TGTGCCAGCAGCCAAGAGCACCGGTTGAACACTGAAGCTTTCTTT	CASSQEHRLNTEAFF
TRBD1	TRBV30	TRBJ1-2	many	TGTGCCTGGAGGGGGGATGGACAGGCATGGTTCACCTTC	CAWRGDGQAWFTF
NA	TRBV11-3	TRBJ2-1	many	TGTGCCAGCAGCCCGGAGGGACAGTCCTACAATGAGCAGTTCTTC	CASSPEGQSYNEQFF
NA	TRBV6-6	TRBJ2-4	NA	TGTGCCAGCAGTTACAAGTCAGGGGGAGGTAAAGAAAACATTCAGTACTTC	CASSYKSGGGKENIQYF
NA	TRBV19	TRBJ1-1	many	TGTGCCAGTTGTTTTTCCAACACTGAAGCTTTCTTT	CASCFSNTEAFF
NA	TRBV7-2	TRBJ2-2	NA	TGTGCCAGCAGCCCGTTCCGCTCGGGGTACACCGGGGAGCTGTTTTTT	CASSPFRSGYTGELFF
NA	TRBV9	TRBJ1-2	many	TGTGCCAGCAGCTCATCCGCTGGGACGGCCACGAACTATGGCTACACCTTC	CASSSSAGTATNYGYTF
NA	TRBV19	TRBJ1-2	many	TGTGCCAGTAGTATAGTTGAGGGTCGCTATGGCTACACCTTC	CASSIVEGRYGYTF
NA	TRBV20-1	TRBJ2-7	many	TGCAGTGTTGAGCGAGGGGGGGGCTACGAGCAGTACTTC	CSVERGGGYEQYF
TRBD2	TRBV7-3	TRBJ2-5	many	TGTGCCAGCAGCTTAACGGGTCGGGGGGTTCAAGAGACCCAGTACTTC	CASSLTGRGVQETQYF
NA	TRBV13	TRBJ1-4	few	TGTGCCAGCAGCTCGAGGGTGGGAGAAAAACTGTTTTTT	CASSSRVGEKLFF
NA	TRBV3-1	TRBJ2-1	few	TGTGCCAGCAGCCAGCTCGCCGGTGTGGCGGCCTCCTACAATGAGCAGTTCTTC	CASSQLAGVAASYNEQFF
NA	TRBV20-1	TRBJ1-4	NA	TGCAGTGTGAAGGGCGGATCTAATGAAAAACTGTTTTTT	CSVKGGSNEKLFF
NA	TRBV7-3	TRBJ2-3	NA	TGTGCCAGCAGCTTACTCAACACAGATACGCAGTATTTT	CASSLLNTDTQYF
NA	TRBV20-1	TRBJ1-1	NA	TGCAGTGCCCCCGAAGACAACACTGAAGCTTTCTTT	CSAPEDNTEAFF
NA	TRBV7-2	TRBJ1-1	many	TGTGCCAGCAGCTTAGGAGCGAGTATGAACACTGAAGCTTTCTTT	CASSLGASMNTEAFF
NA	TRBV28	TRBJ2-3	many	TGTGCCAGCAGTCTGGATAAGCTTAGCACAGATACGCAGTATTTT	CASSLDKLSTDTQYF
TRBD2	TRBV20-1	TRBJ2-1	NA	TGCAGTGCTAGAGGGGAGACTAGCGGGAGTACCCACAATGAGCAGTTCTTC	CSARGETSGSTHNEQFF
TRBD1	TRBV5-4	TRBJ2-2	few	TGTGCCAGCAGCTTGTCGACAGGGACGAACACCGGGGAGCTGTCTTTT	CASSLSTGTNTGELSF
NA	TRBV27	TRBJ1-1	NA	TGTGCCAGCAGTGTAGGGCCGGCGAACACTGAAGCTTTCTTT	CASSVGPANTEAFF